What follows are 30 T cell receptor beta chains derived from one specimen sequenced in a study of cytomegalovirus exposure and HLA in healthy donors. The primer mix had 60 Vbeta and 13 Jbeta primers. The repertoire was sequenced with immunoSEQ multiplex PCR; TCRdb's copy has only in-frame clones and lacks some. The repertoire has more than 200,000 clones, under 90% of them found once; the top ten carry 1% to 1.5%. The sequencing sample was made of PBMCs. The receptors were gathered from a human donor in good health.

The V call is TRBV6-1, the J call TRBJ2-7; a weak D match, TRBD1 (5 bases). Germline values: CDR1 MNHNS, CDR2 SASEGT. This CDR3 is built from 14 residues. V was trimmed by 4 bases and J by 1 base, leaving 11 bases between them. CDR3: CASSVDRYSYEQYF. The CDR3 coding sequence is TGTGCCAGCAGTGTAGACAGATATTCCTACGAGCAGTACTTC.

This sequence joins TRBV19 and TRBJ2-3; TRBD2 agrees at 13 bases. Germline assignment: CDR1 LNHDA and CDR2 SQIVND (reference sequence). V shed 1 base and J 5 bases; nucleotides not matched to a gene: 3. This CDR3 contains 16 residues. CDR3 nucleotides: TGTGCCAGTAGTATAGGAGGACTAGCGGGAGTAGATACGCAGTATTTT. Residues: CASSIGGLAGVDTQYF.

The genes are TRBV2 and TRBJ1-1, with D tentatively TRBD1 (6 bases). V shed 5 bases and J shed 1 base, with 14 bases lying between them. CDR1 and CDR2 (germline): SNHLY, FYNNEI. This CDR3 region has 15 residues. CDR3 amino acids: CASSQGRVTNTEAFF. The CDR3 region has the DNA TGTGCCAGCAGTCAGGGGAGGGTTACGAACACTGAAGCTTTCTTT.

This chain uses TRBV2 with TRBJ2-1, with TRBD2 matching 12 bases. The CDR3 is 14 residues long. Germline lookup yields CDR1 SNHLY and CDR2 FYNNEI. The V segment lost 9 bases and the J segment 7 bases; nucleotides outside the gene matches: 7. As DNA, the CDR3 is TGTGCCAGTCGGGGACTAGCGGGCCCAAATGAGCAGTTCTTC. This codes for CASRGLAGPNEQFF.

The chain carries TRBV18 and TRBJ1-1; D ambiguous. The CDR3 length is 13 residues. CDR1 and CDR2 from the germline V gene are KGHSH and LQKENI. The ends were cut back, 0 bases at V and 5 bases at J, with 7 bases in the middle. The CDR3 bases are TGTGCCAGCTCACCACCGCGGGGTACTGAAGCTTTCTTT. This sequence encodes CASSPPRGTEAFF.

The chain uses TRBV5-1 and TRBJ2-7, with a weak D call TRBD2 (5 bases). The CDR3 runs 15 residues. The V gene's germline CDR1 is SGHRS and CDR2 YFSETQ. V was clipped by 6 bases and J by 1 base, with 17 bases between them. The CDR3 spells CASTSRAENSYEQYF. The CDR3 coding sequence is TGCGCCAGCACCTCGCGGGCCGAAAATTCCTACGAGCAGTACTTC. The variable domain in full, with the rest retrieved from reference TRBV5-1 and TRBJ2-7, is KAGVTQTPRYLIKTRGQQVTLSCSPISGHRSVSWYQQTPGQGLQFLFEYFSETQRNKGNFPGRFSGRQFSNSRSEMNVSTLELGDSALYLCASTSRAENSYEQYFGPGTRLTVT.

V usage is TRBV6-1 and J usage is TRBJ2-7; possibly TRBD1 for D (5 bases). CDR3 length equals 12 residues. Germline assignment: CDR1 MNHNS and CDR2 SASEGT. Trimming took 4 bases from V and 3 from J, leaving 7 bases between them. This CDR3 reads CASSGGLYEQYF. CDR3 nucleotide sequence: TGTGCCAGCAGTGGGGGCCTCTACGAGCAGTACTTC.

V is TRBV5-1 and J is TRBJ1-2, with TRBD1 matching 7 bases. The CDR3 contains 14 residues. The V gene end was trimmed by 4 bases and the J gene end by 5 bases; junction bases not matched to a gene: 8. Germline-derived CDR1 and CDR2 are SGHRS and YFSETQ. This CDR3 is CASSLRQGAYGYTF. The CDR3 DNA is TGCGCCAGCAGCCTAAGACAGGGCGCGTATGGCTACACCTTC. The full variable domain, with the rest looked up from reference TRBV5-1 and TRBJ1-2, is KAGVTQTPRYLIKTRGQQVTLSCSPISGHRSVSWYQQTPGQGLQFLFEYFSETQRNKGNFPGRFSGRQFSNSRSEMNVSTLELGDSALYLCASSLRQGAYGYTFGSGTRLTVV.

V and J are TRBV6-1 and TRBJ1-1; the D is unclear. Germline V gives CDR1 MNHNS, CDR2 SASEGT. CDR3 length equals 12 residues. The germline V and J ends were trimmed by 2 bases and 6 bases, with 7 bases remaining between them. CDR3 in amino acids: CASSESSSEAFF. CDR3 nucleotides: TGTGCCAGCAGTGAATCGAGTTCTGAAGCTTTCTTT.

The chain links TRBV6-4 to TRBJ1-5, with TRBD1 identical over 8 bases. The germline V gene encodes CDR1 MRHNA and CDR2 SNTAGT. Losses at the gene ends were 6 bases for V and 2 bases for J; bases not matched to a gene: 6. CDR3 length: 15 residues. CDR3 in amino acids: CASRAGQGGNQPQHF. The CDR3 DNA sequence: TGTGCCAGCAGAGCTGGACAGGGAGGCAATCAGCCCCAGCATTTT.

CDR3 region: CASSQSGGPLETQYF. The CDR3 region has the DNA TGTGCCAGCAGCCAATCCGGAGGGCCGCTAGAGACCCAGTACTTC. This chain joins TRBV14 and TRBJ2-5; D is possibly TRBD2 (6 bases). The V end lost 2 bases, the J end lost 4 bases, and 14 bases lay between the germline ends. The CDR3 contains 15 residues. Germline V gene lookup returns CDR1 SGHDN and CDR2 FVKESK.

The chain uses TRBV25-1 and TRBJ1-2, with TRBD1 matching 7 bases. V lost 3 bases, J lost 3 bases, and 4 bases stayed unmatched. This CDR3 is built from 14 residues. Germline-derived CDR1 and CDR2 are MGHDK and SYGVNS. Here the CDR3 reads CASSDGRGYYGYTF. In DNA, the CDR3 is TGTGCCAGCAGTGACGGCAGGGGGTACTATGGCTACACCTTC.

The chain employs TRBV5-1 and TRBJ2-1, with TRBD2 as a possible D gene (5 bases). From germline, CDR1 is SGHRS and CDR2 YFSETQ. This CDR3 is built from 15 residues. V shed 4 bases and J shed 4 bases, with 15 bases lying between them. Written as DNA, the CDR3 is TGCGCCAGCAGCCCGGAGCGGAGCGCGTACAATGAGCAGTTCTTC. The encoded protein is CASSPERSAYNEQFF.

The rearrangement uses TRBV19 and TRBJ1-2, with D tentatively TRBD1 (5 bases). The CDR3 spans 14 residues. Trimming left V 7 bases short and J 4 bases short, with 16 bases between. The V gene's germline CDR1 is LNHDA and CDR2 SQIVND (reference sequence). This chain's CDR3 is CASNPDGQFYGYTF. CDR3 in DNA: TGTGCCAGTAACCCGGACGGACAATTCTATGGCTACACCTTC.

V and J are TRBV19 and TRBJ1-2, with TRBD1 matching over 8 bases. Germline V lookup: CDR1 LNHDA, CDR2 SQIVND (reference sequence). The CDR3 is 15 amino acids. The V gene end was trimmed by 0 bases and the J gene end by 3 bases; junction bases not matched to a gene: 3. The CDR3 DNA is TGTGCCAGTAGTATAGATTCGACAGGGGACTATGGCTACACCTTC. Its protein is CASSIDSTGDYGYTF.

V gene TRBV19 combines with J gene TRBJ2-1; TRBD1 agrees at 8 bases. Germline V gene data show CDR1 as LNHDA and CDR2 as SQIVND (reference sequence). Losses at the gene ends were 1 base for V and 1 base for J; bases not matched to a gene: 3. The CDR3 has 16 residues. The CDR3, as DNA: TGTGCCAGTAGTATAGGACAGGGGCGATCCTACAATGAGCAGTTCTTC. Amino acid sequence: CASSIGQGRSYNEQFF.

This clone was recorded once. This rearrangement joins TRBV6-1 to TRBJ1-2; 9 bases map to TRBD1. The CDR3 extends over 15 amino acids. Germline CDR1 MNHNS, CDR2 SASEGT. Trimming at V came to 4 bases and at J to 1 base, leaving 4 bases not matched to a gene. CDR3 in DNA: TGTGCCAGCAGTGCAGGGACAGGGAATAACTATGGCTACACCTTC. Translating gives CASSAGTGNNYGYTF.

The chain uses TRBV5-1 and TRBJ2-1; 8 bases map to TRBD2. The V segment lost 0 bases and the J segment 9 bases; nucleotides outside the gene matches: 8. The CDR3 sequence is 15 residues long. Looked up from germline, CDR1 is SGHRS and CDR2 is YFSETQ. The CDR3 spells CASSLEAGEAGEQFF. The CDR3, as DNA: TGCGCCAGCAGCTTGGAAGCGGGAGAGGCGGGTGAGCAGTTCTTC.

This clone has a single count. The chain employs TRBV6-1 and TRBJ1-6; perhaps TRBD1 as D (6 bases). Trimming removed 6 bases at V and 9 bases at J, with 21 bases between. This CDR3 is built from 16 residues. Germline V CDR1 and CDR2: MNHNS, SASEGT. CDR3: CASRETDTGHFSPLHF. The CDR3, as DNA: TGTGCCAGCAGAGAAACAGACACAGGGCATTTTTCACCCCTCCACTTT.

The V and J genes are TRBV29-1 and TRBJ1-1, with D unclear. The CDR3 contains 12 residues. Trimming took off 2 bases at V and 4 bases at J, with 8 bases between the two ends. Per germline, CDR1 SQVTM and CDR2 ANQGSEA. The CDR3 DNA sequence: TGCAGCGTTGAACGGGGTAGCACTGAAGCTTTCTTT. Its protein product is CSVERGSTEAFF.

The chain uses TRBV7-2 and TRBJ2-1; weak D call: TRBD2 (6 bases). Germline V gene sequence: CDR1 SGHTA, CDR2 FQGNSA. V lost 6 bases, J lost 7 bases, and 13 bases lay in between. There are 13 residues in the CDR3. The CDR3 nucleotides are TGTGCCAGCAGTCACGGGAGTACGAATGAGCAGTTCTTC. It specifies CASSHGSTNEQFF.

The chain recombines TRBV2 with TRBJ2-3, with 7 bases matching TRBD2. The junction had 4 bases not matched to a gene; V was cut back by 7 bases and J by 0 bases. CDR1 and CDR2 (germline): SNHLY, FYNNEI. The CDR3 consists of 14 residues. The CDR3 reads CASTRTRSTDTQYF. In DNA, the CDR3 is TGTGCCAGCACCCGGACTAGAAGCACAGATACGCAGTATTTT.

V is TRBV11-3 and J is TRBJ2-5; tentative D call: TRBD2 (5 bases). Germline CDR1 reads SGHNT; CDR2 reads YENEEA. The CDR3 is 13 amino acids. V was shortened by 0 bases and J by 4 bases, with 6 bases between the two germline ends. The CDR3 is CASSLDRGETQYF. The CDR3 DNA follows: TGTGCCAGCAGCTTAGATCGGGGAGAGACCCAGTACTTC.

For this clone: Different DNA sequences within this sample yield the same CDR3. V and J are TRBV5-1 and TRBJ2-7; tentative D call: TRBD1 (6 bases). Germline lookup yields CDR1 SGHRS and CDR2 YFSETQ. The V end was cut by 0 bases, the J end by 2 bases, with 9 bases between. The CDR3 runs 14 residues. This CDR3 reads CASSLEQGTYEQYF. CDR3 sequence (DNA): TGCGCCAGCAGCTTGGAACAGGGTACCTACGAGCAGTACTTC.

The V and J genes are TRBV28 and TRBJ1-2; 8 bases are a match to TRBD1. The length of the CDR3 is 14 residues. V was clipped by 7 bases and J by 5 bases; unmatched bases: 9. CDR1 and CDR2 from the germline V gene are MDHEN and SYDVKM. Here the CDR3 DNA reads TGTGCCAGCAAATCGGGACAGGATAGGTATGGCTACACCTTC. It specifies CASKSGQDRYGYTF.

This rearrangement joins TRBV4-3 to TRBJ1-2; weak D call: TRBD1 (6 bases). Trimming left V 3 bases short and J 6 bases short, with 14 bases between. The CDR3 is 14 residues long. Germline V gives CDR1 LGHNA, CDR2 YSLEER. The CDR3 sequence: CASSQFVGADGYTF. Here the CDR3 DNA reads TGCGCCAGCAGCCAGTTTGTGGGGGCTGATGGCTACACCTTC.

This clone was found once. The rearrangement uses TRBV6-6 and TRBJ2-7, with D perhaps matching TRBD1 (5 bases). The CDR3 extends over 13 amino acids. In germline, CDR1 is MNHNY, CDR2 SVGAGI (reference sequence). V shed 5 bases and J shed 1 base, with 9 bases lying between them. The CDR3 DNA reads as TGTGCCAGCAGTCGGACACGATCCTACGAGCAGTACTTC. Protein: CASSRTRSYEQYF.

This sequence joins TRBV2 and TRBJ2-3; D might be TRBD2 (5 bases). Germline CDR1 reads SNHLY; CDR2 reads FYNNEI. V lost 8 bases, J lost 3 bases, and 6 bases lay in between. There are 11 residues in the CDR3. The CDR3 sequence: CASGSTDTQYF. Written as DNA, the CDR3 is TGTGCCAGCGGGAGTACAGATACGCAGTATTTT.

This chain uses TRBV5-6 with TRBJ2-7; 11 nucleotides match TRBD1. Germline trimming cut 5 bases from V and 3 bases from J; bases unmatched to any gene: 4. Germline V gene data show CDR1 as SGHDT and CDR2 as YYEEEE. The CDR3 has 14 amino acids. CDR3 in amino acids: CASRSGTGGYEQYF. The CDR3 DNA sequence: TGTGCCAGCAGATCCGGGACAGGGGGCTACGAGCAGTACTTC.

CDR3 coding DNA: TGTGCCAGCAGCCCGGACAGGGTGTACGAGCAGTACTTC. This sequence encodes CASSPDRVYEQYF. This chain links TRBV2 with TRBJ2-7; 8 nucleotides line up with TRBD1. The J segment lost 4 bases and the V segment lost 6 bases, leaving 5 bases of the junction unmatched. CDR3 length equals 13 residues. CDR1 is SNHLY, CDR2 FYNNEI, per germline.